These 24 T cell receptor beta chains were sequenced from one sample in a study of blood T cells in healthy people across ages. Then a second PCR, running about 7 to 11 cycles, was carried out with a sample-barcoded 5' primer and a J-beta primer mix. From the 5' RACE reads, TCRdb called clonotypes with MiXCR, one entry per CDR3 protein. This sample has about 780,000 distinct CDR3 sequences, with roughly 46% found just once. Sample: blood. The receptors originated from a man aged 80 or over in good health.

The V gene is TRBV4-3, the J gene TRBJ1-2; possibly TRBD1 for D (5 bases). Trimming shortened V by 4 bases and J by 1 base, and 13 bases separated the two germline ends. CDR1 and CDR2 (germline): LGHNA, YSLEER. There are 15 residues in the CDR3. Here the CDR3 DNA reads TGCGCCAGCAGCCCGTCCCAGGGAAATAACTATGGCTACACCTTC. This gives the protein CASSPSQGNNYGYTF.

The J gene is TRBJ2-3, the V gene TRBV5-1; D may be TRBD2 (6 bases). Deletions cut 4 bases from V and 5 bases from J, with 14 bases between. CDR1 and CDR2 (germline): SGHRS, YFSETQ. CDR3 size: 14 residues. In DNA form, the CDR3 reads TGCGCCAGCAGCGTGGGTAGCGGTGTAGATACGCAGTATTTT. Translated, it gives CASSVGSGVDTQYF.

The chain is built from TRBV7-2 and TRBJ2-4; the D gene is possibly TRBD2 (6 bases). The CDR3 length is 13 residues. Germline assignment: CDR1 SGHTA and CDR2 FQGNSA. The V and J ends lost 6 bases and 6 bases respectively, with 12 bases between them. CDR3 sequence: CASRGGAGNIQYF. CDR3 nucleotides: TGTGCCAGCAGAGGAGGAGCGGGAAACATTCAGTACTTC.

Only a few counts were recorded for this clonotype. The chain carries TRBV12-3 or TRBV12-4 and TRBJ2-2, with TRBD1 matching over 9 bases. The CDR3 covers 15 residues. V gave up 6 bases and J gave up 6 bases; unmatched junction bases: 8. CDR3 in amino acids: CASRPGTGLAGELFF. The CDR3, as DNA: TGTGCCAGCAGACCCGGGACAGGGCTCGCCGGGGAGCTGTTTTTT.

V usage is TRBV15 and J usage is TRBJ1-5; D remains unclear. CDR1 LNHNV and CDR2 YYDKDF come from the germline V gene (reference sequence). Trimming removed 1 base at V and 0 bases at J, with 7 bases between. The CDR3 sequence is 15 residues long. In nucleotides, the CDR3 is TGTGCCACCAGCAGAGCTATAAGTAGCAATCAGCCCCAGCATTTT. Translated, it gives CATSRAISSNQPQHF.

The chain recombines TRBV5-1 with TRBJ2-1; 16 bases match TRBD2. The germline CDR1 and CDR2 sequences are SGHRS and YFSETQ. The CDR3 contains 17 residues. V lost 5 bases, J lost 1 base, and 3 bases stayed unmatched. CDR3 nucleotide sequence: TGCGCCAGCAGTTGGGGACTAGCGGGAGGGTCCTACAATGAGCAGTTCTTC. This gives the protein CASSWGLAGGSYNEQFF.

This clonotype was seen a handful of times. The V and J genes are TRBV6-2 or TRBV6-3 and TRBJ2-7, with 9 bases aligning to TRBD2. The ends lost 4 bases at V and 1 base at J; junction bases unmatched: 8. This CDR3 comprises 16 residues. Germline-derived CDR1 and CDR2 are MNHEY and SVGEGT. The CDR3 sequence: CASSSRRSGRSYEQYF. The CDR3 nucleotides are TGTGCCAGCAGTTCCCGCCGGAGCGGGAGGTCCTACGAGCAGTACTTC.

The chain has TRBV9 and TRBJ2-7, with 9 bases matching TRBD2. The CDR3 covers 15 residues. Germline lookup yields CDR1 SGDLS and CDR2 YYNGEE. J was trimmed by 3 bases and V by 5 bases; bases with no gene match: 9. This CDR3 is CASSQGASGIYEQYF. CDR3 coding DNA: TGTGCCAGCAGTCAAGGGGCTAGCGGGATCTACGAGCAGTACTTC.

The chain carries TRBV4-3 and TRBJ2-2; a possible D gene is TRBD2 (5 bases). V lost 0 bases and J lost 0, with 8 bases in between. This CDR3 has 16 residues. CDR1 LGHNA and CDR2 YSLEER come from the germline V gene. As DNA, the CDR3 is TGCGCCAGCAGCCAAGAAAGCGGTACGAACACCGGGGAGCTGTTTTTT. Its protein is CASSQESGTNTGELFF.

This clonotype has only a few counts. This chain uses TRBV7-8 with TRBJ2-3, with 8 bases matching TRBD1. CDR1 is SGHVS and CDR2 is FQNEAQ in the germline V gene. CDR3 length equals 14 residues. Losses at the gene ends were 5 bases for V and 14 bases for J; bases not matched to a gene: 15. CDR3 DNA sequence: TGTGCCAGCAGCCGCGAGGGAGGCAGGGGGCGGTTGTATTTT. Its protein is CASSREGGRGRLYF. Using reference TRBV7-8 and TRBJ2-3 for the parts outside the CDR3, the full variable domain is GAGVSQSPRYKVAKRGQDVALRCDPISGHVSLFWYQQALGQGPEFLTYFQNEAQLDKSGLPSDRFFAERPEGSVSTLKIQRTQQEDSAVYLCASSREGGRGRLYFGPGTRLTVL.

The V gene is TRBV16, the J gene TRBJ2-1, with 7 bases fitting TRBD1. The J segment lost 6 bases and the V segment lost 4 bases, leaving 9 bases of the junction unmatched. In germline, CDR1 is KGHSY, CDR2 FQNENV. This CDR3 spans 15 amino acids. The CDR3 bases are TGTGCCAGCAGCCCCAGGGGCCCAGGGGGCAATGAGCAGTTCTTC. The encoded protein is CASSPRGPGGNEQFF.

This clonotype was recorded a few times. The chain joins TRBV29-1 to TRBJ2-1; D is ambiguous. The CDR3 sequence is 14 residues long. The V gene lost 3 bases and the J gene lost 6 bases, with 15 bases spanning the gap. The V gene's germline CDR1 is SQVTM and CDR2 ANQGSEA. The CDR3 nucleotides are TGCAGCGTTGATTATGGTCCCAGCAGCAATGAGCAGTTCTTC. It specifies CSVDYGPSSNEQFF.

The chain's CDR3 is CSVDISYNEQYF. CDR3 sequence (DNA): TGCAGCGTGGACATCTCCTACAATGAGCAGTACTTC. The genes are TRBV29-1 and TRBJ2-1; possible D gene TRBD1, 5 bases. The end of the DNA aligns better with TRBJ2-7, so the J call may be wrong. Germline assignment: CDR1 SQVTM and CDR2 ANQGSEA. The CDR3 runs 12 residues.

With respect to this clonotype: A much larger clone sits a single nucleotide away, making a read error possible. The conserved phenylalanine or tryptophan normally closing the CDR3 is absent here, so this likely arose from a read error. J is TRBJ2-1 and V is TRBV3-1; TRBD2 aligns across 10 bases. V lost 3 bases to trimming and J lost 9 bases; unmatched junction nucleotides: 8. Germline CDR1 reads LGHDT; CDR2 reads YNNKEL (reference sequence). The CDR3 loop spans 15 amino acids. Here the CDR3 DNA reads TGTGCCAGCAGCCAGGGGGCTAGCGGGGGTATTGAGCAGTTCTTA. Amino acid sequence: CASSQGASGGIEQFL.

V is TRBV10-2 and J is TRBJ1-2; D gene ambiguous. Germline V lookup: CDR1 WSHSY, CDR2 SAAADI. This CDR3 has 16 residues. Trimming cost V 6 bases and J 0 bases, with 17 bases left between them. This CDR3 reads CASSYTDPRTNYGYTF. In DNA form, the CDR3 reads TGCGCCAGCAGCTACACGGACCCAAGGACTAACTATGGCTACACCTTC.

The chain is built from TRBV9 and TRBJ2-5, with a tentative D call TRBD1 (6 bases). V dropped 0 bases and J dropped 3 bases, with 15 bases sitting between them. Per the germline V gene, CDR1 is SGDLS and CDR2 is YYNGEE. The CDR3 is 16 amino acids. CDR3 nucleotides: TGTGCCAGCAGCGTAGCTCAGGGGACGGGGAAAGAGACCCAGTACTTC. Its translation is CASSVAQGTGKETQYF.

The V and J genes are TRBV7-9 and TRBJ1-3; TRBD1 matches 9 bases. Germline CDR1 reads SEHNR; CDR2 reads FQNEAQ (reference sequence). The trim removed 3 bases at V and 4 bases at J, leaving 4 bases unmatched. The CDR3 has 15 residues. Here the CDR3 DNA reads TGTGCCAGCAGCTTTTCCGGGACAGGGGGAAACACCATATATTTT. Its translation: CASSFSGTGGNTIYF.

This chain connects TRBV5-1 to TRBJ2-3; D uncertain. CDR3 length: 15 residues. V was trimmed by 0 bases and J by 2 bases, leaving 10 bases between them. Germline V lookup: CDR1 SGHRS, CDR2 YFSETQ. CDR3 bases: TGCGCCAGCAGCTTGGCCGAGGTGACCACAGATACGCAGTATTTT. Translation gives CASSLAEVTTDTQYF. The variable domain in full, with the rest retrieved from reference TRBV5-1 and TRBJ2-3, is KAGVTQTPRYLIKTRGQQVTLSCSPISGHRSVSWYQQTPGQGLQFLFEYFSETQRNKGNFPGRFSGRQFSNSRSEMNVSTLELGDSALYLCASSLAEVTTDTQYFGPGTRLTVL.

This clonotype was recorded a few times. V gene TRBV11-2 combines with J gene TRBJ2-7; tentatively, D is TRBD2 (6 bases). This CDR3 contains 13 residues. The ends were cut back, 3 bases at V and 2 bases at J, with 8 bases in the middle. From germline, CDR1 is SGHAT and CDR2 FQNNGV. The CDR3 spells CASSFERAYEQYF. The CDR3 nucleotides read TGTGCCAGCAGCTTCGAGCGGGCCTACGAGCAGTACTTC. The full variable domain, its missing parts supplied by reference TRBV11-2 and TRBJ2-7, is EAGVAQSPRYKIIEKRQSVAFWCNPISGHATLYWYQQILGQGPKLLIQFQNNGVVDDSQLPKDRFSAERLKGVDSTLKIQPAKLEDSAVYLCASSFERAYEQYFGPGTRLTVT.

Many counts were recorded for this clonotype. The chain employs TRBV12-3 or TRBV12-4 and TRBJ2-5, with 14 bases that match TRBD2. The V gene end was trimmed by 6 bases and the J gene end by 1 base; junction bases not matched to a gene: 4. The CDR3 has 16 residues. CDR3 sequence reads: CASSPGTSGGQETQYF. For the CDR3, the DNA is TGTGCCAGCAGCCCTGGGACTAGCGGGGGCCAAGAGACCCAGTACTTC.

The V gene is TRBV2, the J gene TRBJ2-1; D possibly corresponds to TRBD2 (7 bases). Germline V CDR1 and CDR2: SNHLY, FYNNEI. V lost 9 bases to trimming and J lost 0 bases, with 15 bases between them. The CDR3 contains 15 residues. The CDR3 here is CASQKRDTSYNEQFF. The DNA for the CDR3 is TGTGCCAGTCAGAAGCGGGACACCTCCTACAATGAGCAGTTCTTC.

This clonotype was picked up many times. This chain joins TRBV15 and TRBJ2-1; 9 bases map to TRBD2. The V and J ends lost 3 bases and 9 bases, in that order; junction bases with no gene match: 3. CDR3 length: 13 amino acids. The germline V gene has CDR1 LNHNV and CDR2 YYDKDF (reference sequence). The CDR3 DNA sequence: TGTGCCACCAGCAGTAGTAGCGGGAGTGAGCAGTTCTTC. Protein: CATSSSSGSEQFF.

J is TRBJ1-2 and V is TRBV5-6, with D tentatively TRBD1 (6 bases). V gave up 3 bases and J gave up 4 bases, with 19 bases separating them. The CDR3 totals 16 residues. Germline V lookup: CDR1 SGHDT, CDR2 YYEEEE. In DNA, the CDR3 is TGTGCCAGCAGCTCCCATAAGGGGGGGCGCCCCTATGGCTACACCTTC. Amino acids: CASSSHKGGRPYGYTF.

In this sample, this clonotype turned up a few times. This CDR3 is CASSAQGLAKNIQYF. The CDR3 region has the DNA TGTGCCAGCAGCGCCCAGGGCCTAGCCAAAAACATTCAGTACTTC. V gene TRBV9 combines with J gene TRBJ2-4; D may be TRBD1 (5 bases). Germline CDR1 reads SGDLS; CDR2 reads YYNGEE. Trimming pared 3 bases from V and 0 bases from J, leaving 10 bases between. The CDR3 consists of 15 residues.